This T cell receptor beta chain comes out of a study of T cell responses to AZD1222 COVID-19 vaccine. Germline V gene data show CDR1 as GTSNPN and CDR2 as SVGIG (reference sequence). The V gene end was trimmed by 5 bases and the J gene end by 2 bases; junction bases not matched to a gene: 3. The CDR3 sequence is 12 residues long. A note on this clone: Its antigen is unknown.

Study-wide points: Reportedly, nearly half of unique spike TCRs recognized epitopes outside B.1.351/B.1.1.7 mutations.

Clones were read by immunoSEQ multiplex PCR, and TCRdb kept only the in-frame ones, dropping some. Among 130,000 or so clones listed, over 90% were seen once. The sample consisted of peripheral blood, taken on day 0 of AZD1222 vaccination. This sequence was found in an adult in good health. The V and J genes are TRBV30 and TRBJ2-7, with 7 bases that match TRBD1. DNA of the CDR3: TGTGCCTGGGGTCAGGGGGCCTACGAGCAGTACTTC. Translation gives CAWGQGAYEQYF.